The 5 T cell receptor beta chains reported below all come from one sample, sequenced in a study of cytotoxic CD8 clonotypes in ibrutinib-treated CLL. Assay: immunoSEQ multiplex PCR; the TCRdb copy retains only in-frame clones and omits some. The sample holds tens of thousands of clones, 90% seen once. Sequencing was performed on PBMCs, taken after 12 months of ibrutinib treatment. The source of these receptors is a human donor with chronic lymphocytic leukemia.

The CDR3 spells CASSQAYRGRGGANVLTF. For the CDR3, the DNA is TGCGCCAGCAGCCAAGCTTACAGGGGGCGAGGTGGGGCCAACGTCCTGACTTTC. The V gene is TRBV4-1, the J gene TRBJ2-6; TRBD1 agrees at 9 bases. Trimming at V came to 1 base and at J to 3 bases, leaving 7 bases not matched to a gene. The V gene's germline CDR1 is MGHRA and CDR2 YSYEKL. The CDR3 runs 18 residues.

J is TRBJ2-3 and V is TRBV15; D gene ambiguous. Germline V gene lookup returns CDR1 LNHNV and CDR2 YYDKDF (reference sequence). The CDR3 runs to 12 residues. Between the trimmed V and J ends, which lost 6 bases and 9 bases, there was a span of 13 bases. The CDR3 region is CATSQVVRTQYF. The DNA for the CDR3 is TGTGCCACCAGTCAAGTCGTTAGAACGCAGTATTTT.

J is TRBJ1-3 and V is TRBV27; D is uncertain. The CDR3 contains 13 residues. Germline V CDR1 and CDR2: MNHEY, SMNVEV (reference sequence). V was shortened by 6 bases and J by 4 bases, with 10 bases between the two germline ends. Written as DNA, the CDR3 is TGTGCCAGCAGCCGGTCGTGGGGAAACACCATATATTTT. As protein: CASSRSWGNTIYF.

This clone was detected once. CDR3: CASIMGSTVGNQPQHF. DNA of the CDR3: TGTGCCAGTATTATGGGGAGCACGGTAGGCAATCAGCCCCAGCATTTT. The chain combines TRBV19 with TRBJ1-5, with D unresolved. Trimming took 7 bases from V and 2 from J, leaving 18 bases between them. The germline gives CDR1 LNHDA, CDR2 SQIVND (reference sequence). The CDR3 extends over 16 amino acids.

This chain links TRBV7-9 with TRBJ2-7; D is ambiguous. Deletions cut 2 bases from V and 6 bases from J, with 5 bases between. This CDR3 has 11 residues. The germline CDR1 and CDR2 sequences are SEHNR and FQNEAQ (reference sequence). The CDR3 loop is CASSLSSEQYF. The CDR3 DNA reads TGTGCCAGCAGCTTATCTTCCGAGCAGTACTTC.